This T cell receptor (beta chain) was identified during a study of radiation and T cells in renal cell carcinoma. V lost 4 bases and J 0 bases, leaving 13 bases between the germline ends. The CDR3 contains 15 residues. In germline, CDR1 is SGHRS, CDR2 YFSETQ. Time point here: blood 2 weeks post-SBRT. The sample's treatment: 15 Gy SBRT to primary tumor, nephrectomy 4 weeks later. Blood was sampled at baseline, 2 weeks and 4 weeks after SBRT. The patient's renal cell carcinoma had clear cell pathology. Only in-frame clones appear in the TCRdb table, and some are missing; sequencing was by immunoSEQ multiplex PCR. The table includes 100,000 to 150,000 clones, around 81% detected once.

The receptor comes from a man over 45 with renal cell carcinoma. The genes are TRBV5-1 and TRBJ1-1, with TRBD1 as a possible D gene (6 bases). The sequences come from blood, collected from a patient whose treatment included radiotherapy and nephrectomy. CDR3 nucleotide sequence: TGCGCCAGCAGCGGGATGACAGGCGTGAACACTGAAGCTTTCTTT. This translates into CASSGMTGVNTEAFF.